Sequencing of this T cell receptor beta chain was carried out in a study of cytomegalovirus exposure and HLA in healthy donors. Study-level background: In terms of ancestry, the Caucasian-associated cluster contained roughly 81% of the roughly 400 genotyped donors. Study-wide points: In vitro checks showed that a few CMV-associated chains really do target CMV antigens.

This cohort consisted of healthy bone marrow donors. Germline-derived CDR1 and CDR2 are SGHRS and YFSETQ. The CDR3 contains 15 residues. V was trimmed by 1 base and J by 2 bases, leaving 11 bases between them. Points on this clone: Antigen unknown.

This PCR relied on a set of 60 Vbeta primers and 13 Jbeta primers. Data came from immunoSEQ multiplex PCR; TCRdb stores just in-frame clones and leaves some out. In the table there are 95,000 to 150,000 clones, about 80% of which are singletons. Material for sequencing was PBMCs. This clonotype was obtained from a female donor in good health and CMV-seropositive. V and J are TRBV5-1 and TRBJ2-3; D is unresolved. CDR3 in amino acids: CASSLWLGLTDTQYF. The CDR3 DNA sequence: TGCGCCAGCAGCTTGTGGCTAGGCCTCACAGATACGCAGTATTTT.